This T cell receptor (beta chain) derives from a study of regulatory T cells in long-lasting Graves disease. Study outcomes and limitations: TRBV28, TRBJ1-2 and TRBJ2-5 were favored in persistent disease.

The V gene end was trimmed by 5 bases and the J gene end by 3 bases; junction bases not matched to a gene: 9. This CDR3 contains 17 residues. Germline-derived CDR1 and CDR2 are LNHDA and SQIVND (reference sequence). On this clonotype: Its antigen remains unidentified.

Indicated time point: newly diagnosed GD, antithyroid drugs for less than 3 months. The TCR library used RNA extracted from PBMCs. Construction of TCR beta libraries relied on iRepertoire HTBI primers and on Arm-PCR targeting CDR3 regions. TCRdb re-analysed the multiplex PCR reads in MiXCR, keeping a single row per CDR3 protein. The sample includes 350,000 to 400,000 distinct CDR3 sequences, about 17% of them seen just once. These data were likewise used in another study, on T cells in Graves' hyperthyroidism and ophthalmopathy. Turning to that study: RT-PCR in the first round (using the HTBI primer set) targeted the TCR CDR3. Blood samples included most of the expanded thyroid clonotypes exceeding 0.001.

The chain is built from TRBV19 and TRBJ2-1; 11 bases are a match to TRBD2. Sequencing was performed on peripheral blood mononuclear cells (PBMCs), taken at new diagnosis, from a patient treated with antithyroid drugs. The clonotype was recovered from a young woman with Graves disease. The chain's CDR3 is CASSAPGTSGFYNEQFF. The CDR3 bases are TGTGCCAGTAGTGCCCCCGGGACTAGCGGATTCTACAATGAGCAGTTCTTC.